The 27 T cell receptor beta chains below come from one sample, sequenced in a study of blood T cells in healthy people across ages. Together with a sample-barcoded 5' primer, a J-beta primer mix was included in a second PCR lasting about 6 to 11 cycles. MiXCR, run by TCRdb on the 5' RACE reads, gives a single entry per CDR3 protein. The data contain 1.5 million to 2 million distinct CDR3 sequences, about 30% of them singletons. The sample was blood. These receptors all stem from a woman aged 25-40 years in good health.

V usage is TRBV20-1 and J usage is TRBJ2-7; 12 nucleotides align to TRBD2. From germline, CDR1 is DFQATT and CDR2 SNEGSKA (reference sequence). V lost 5 bases to trimming and J lost 10 bases; unmatched junction nucleotides: 12. This CDR3 comprises 14 residues. In DNA form, the CDR3 reads TGCAGTGCTGTTCGACTAGCGGGAGTGGAGATCCAGTACTTC. This translates into CSAVRLAGVEIQYF.

The chain recombines TRBV20-1 with TRBJ1-1; no definite D call. The CDR3 has 12 residues. V gave up 0 bases and J gave up 4 bases, with 6 bases separating them. CDR1 and CDR2 from the germline V gene are DFQATT and SNEGSKA (reference sequence). CDR3 bases: TGCAGTGCTAGAGATCCGGGCACTGAAGCTTTCTTT. It translates to CSARDPGTEAFF.

A remark on this clonotype: A much bigger clone sits one base away, suggesting this may be a read error. The chain combines TRBV7-2 with TRBJ2-1; D unclear. This CDR3 is 13 amino acids long. The germline gives CDR1 SGHTA, CDR2 FQGNSA. Trimming took 2 bases from V and 8 from J, leaving 10 bases between them. The CDR3 sequence is CASSLMVRDEQFF. CDR3 nucleotide sequence: TGTGCCAGCAGCTTAATGGTTAGGGATGAGCAGTTCTTC.

For this clonotype: A junction boundary mismatches the germline segment, possibly from a read error. This sequence joins TRBV24-1 and TRBJ2-1, with D unclear. CDR1 and CDR2 (germline): KGHDR, SFDVKD. The CDR3 extends over 13 amino acids. DNA for the CDR3: TGTGCCCCCAGTGATTTCCGCAGGACCGAGCAGTTCTTC. Residues: CAPSDFRRTEQFF.

This clonotype has at least ten counts. This chain uses TRBV5-5 with TRBJ1-1; possibly TRBD1 for D (6 bases). Between the trimmed V and J ends, which lost 4 bases and 1 base, there was a span of 11 bases. The CDR3 loop spans 14 amino acids. Germline CDR1 reads SGHKS; CDR2 reads YYEKEE (reference sequence). The CDR3 DNA follows: TGTGCCAGCAGCCTGGACAGTGCGAACACTGAAGCTTTCTTT. It yields the protein CASSLDSANTEAFF.

This clonotype was counted only a few times. The chain employs TRBV7-8 and TRBJ2-5; D may correspond to TRBD1 or TRBD2 (5 bases each). CDR3 length equals 15 residues. The V gene's germline CDR1 is SGHVS and CDR2 FQNEAQ. Trimming took 5 bases from V and 3 from J, leaving 16 bases between them. For the CDR3, the DNA is TGTGCCAGCAGCCGGGGTCGGGTGGGGGAAGAGACCCAGTACTTC. As protein: CASSRGRVGEETQYF.

The chain couples TRBV30 to TRBJ2-7; weak D call: TRBD2 (7 bases). V lost 2 bases and J lost 2, with 16 bases in between. The germline V gene encodes CDR1 GTSNPN and CDR2 SVGIG (reference sequence). The CDR3 sequence is 15 residues long. The CDR3: CAWSLGGASPYEQYF. The CDR3 DNA follows: TGTGCCTGGAGTTTGGGGGGGGCTAGTCCCTACGAGCAGTACTTC.

On this clonotype: Being one base from a much bigger clone, this may be a read error. The chain employs TRBV15 and TRBJ2-1, with D tentatively TRBD2 (6 bases). The CDR3 sequence is 16 residues long. Germline CDR1 reads LNHNV; CDR2 reads YYDKDF (reference sequence). This CDR3 is CATSRDPGLSSNEQSF. The CDR3 coding sequence is TGTGCCACCAGCAGAGATCCGGGACTGTCGTCCAATGAGCAGTCCTTC.

The sample holds one count of this clonotype. V gene TRBV20-1 combines with J gene TRBJ1-1, with TRBD1 matching over 10 bases. The germline CDR1 and CDR2 sequences are DFQATT and SNEGSKA (reference sequence). V dropped 3 bases and J dropped 0; count of bases not matched to a gene: 7. The CDR3 runs to 16 residues. The CDR3 here is CSARGRGQGMNTEAFF. The CDR3 DNA is TGCAGTGCTAGGGGCAGGGGACAGGGGATGAACACTGAAGCTTTCTTT.

Regarding this clonotype: This sequence may be a read error, since a much larger clone differs from it by one base. The rearrangement links TRBV30 to TRBJ2-1; no clear D. Germline loops: CDR1 GTSNPN, CDR2 SVGIG (reference sequence). The CDR3 spans 11 residues. CDR3 nucleotides: TGTGCCTGGAGTTCCTTCGATGAGCACTTCTTC. Translation gives CAWSSFDEHFF.

V usage is TRBV28 and J usage is TRBJ2-3; D not resolved. This CDR3 spans 13 amino acids. V dropped 8 bases and J dropped 0 bases, with 9 bases sitting between them. CDR1 and CDR2 from the germline V gene are MDHEN and SYDVKM. The CDR3 loop reads CASYSTSTDTQYF. CDR3 coding DNA: TGTGCCAGCTACAGTACTAGCACAGATACGCAGTATTTT.

The chain carries TRBV9 and TRBJ2-1, with 10 bases aligning to TRBD1. The V gene end was trimmed by 1 base and the J gene end by 6 bases; junction bases not matched to a gene: 10. CDR1 is SGDLS, CDR2 YYNGEE, per germline. CDR3 length: 17 amino acids. DNA for the CDR3: TGTGCCAGCAGCGTAAGTTCGGGACAGGGGTCAGTCAATGAGCAGTTCTTC. The encoded protein is CASSVSSGQGSVNEQFF.

This clonotype was seen many times. The chain recombines TRBV29-1 with TRBJ2-5; D gene ambiguous. This CDR3 has 13 residues. The germline V gene has CDR1 SQVTM and CDR2 ANQGSEA. With 0 bases removed from V and 5 bases from J, the gap between germline ends came to 10 bases. The CDR3 DNA reads as TGCAGCGTTGAAGATCTAGTAGGGGAGACCCAGTACTTC. Encoded protein: CSVEDLVGETQYF.

The chain joins TRBV5-1 to TRBJ1-5; weak D call: TRBD1 (5 bases). The CDR3 length is 14 residues. Germline V CDR1 and CDR2: SGHRS, YFSETQ. Trimming shortened V by 5 bases and J by 3 bases, and 12 bases separated the two germline ends. CDR3 in DNA: TGCGCCAGCAGTTTCCGGGGGTTCAATCAGCCCCAGCATTTT. It yields the protein CASSFRGFNQPQHF.

This chain joins TRBV28 and TRBJ2-7; D tentatively reads TRBD1 or TRBD2 (5 bases each). The CDR3 consists of 15 residues. The ends were cut back, 2 bases at V and 4 bases at J, with 15 bases in the middle. CDR1 is MDHEN, CDR2 SYDVKM, per germline. DNA of the CDR3: TGTGCCAGCAGTTTACAAGGGACGCTAGGGTACGAGCAGTACTTC. Translated, it gives CASSLQGTLGYEQYF.

The chain uses TRBV2 and TRBJ2-5; the match to TRBD1 covers 10 bases. Trimming at V came to 3 bases and at J to 5 bases, leaving 3 bases not matched to a gene. The CDR3 length is 14 residues. Germline CDR1 reads SNHLY; CDR2 reads FYNNEI. The CDR3 sequence: CASSDDRGLETQYF. The CDR3 DNA reads as TGTGCCAGCAGTGATGACAGGGGGCTTGAGACCCAGTACTTC.

V is TRBV25-1 and J is TRBJ1-1; TRBD1 might be the D (6 bases). The CDR3 covers 14 residues. Germline values: CDR1 MGHDK, CDR2 SYGVNS. Trimming took 6 bases from V and 4 from J, leaving 15 bases between them. The CDR3 region has the DNA TGTGCCAGCAGATCAACAGGGTTTGCCACTGAAGCTTTCTTT. Translating gives CASRSTGFATEAFF.

This clonotype was seen ten or more times. The chain is built from TRBV2 and TRBJ2-6; D not certain. V dropped 3 bases and J dropped 0 bases, with 6 bases sitting between them. CDR1 SNHLY and CDR2 FYNNEI come from the germline V gene. The CDR3 is 15 residues long. As DNA, the CDR3 is TGTGCCAGCAGTGAGAGGCCCTCTGGGGCCAACGTCCTGACTTTC. Its protein product is CASSERPSGANVLTF.

The V gene is TRBV7-2, the J gene TRBJ1-6, with D unclear. Between the trimmed V and J ends, which lost 3 bases and 4 bases, there was a span of 7 bases. CDR1 is SGHTA and CDR2 is FQGNSA in the germline V gene. This CDR3 spans 14 amino acids. CDR3 nucleotide sequence: TGTGCCAGCAGCTTCTTTCAGTATAATTCACCCCTCCACTTT. Protein: CASSFFQYNSPLHF. The whole variable domain, remainder taken from reference TRBV7-2 and TRBJ1-6, is GAGVSQSPSNKVTEKGKDVELRCDPISGHTALYWYRQSLGQGLEFLIYFQGNSAPDKSGLPSDRFSAERTGGSVSTLTIQRTQQEDSAVYLCASSFFQYNSPLHFGNGTRLTVT.

About this clonotype: Since a much larger clone is just one base distant, this may be a read error. The chain joins TRBV20-1 to TRBJ2-7; D perhaps matches TRBD1 (5 bases). V was pared by 0 bases and J by 6 bases, with 15 bases between. The CDR3 is 14 amino acids. Germline V gene sequence: CDR1 DFQATT, CDR2 SNEGSKA (reference sequence). The DNA of the CDR3 is TGCAGTGCTAGAGAAGTAGGGGCAGAGACCGAGCAGTACTTC. Its protein product is CSAREVGAETEQYF.

The gene calls are TRBV19 and TRBJ1-2; D is perhaps TRBD1 (6 bases). Germline CDR1 and CDR2: LNHDA and SQIVND (reference sequence). V was shortened by 11 bases and J by 7 bases, with 17 bases between the two germline ends. The CDR3 consists of 12 residues. The CDR3 nucleotides read TGTGCCCCCAGACCCAGGGGTTGTGGCTACACCTTC. Protein product: CAPRPRGCGYTF.

V gene TRBV7-9 combines with J gene TRBJ2-7; D may be TRBD2 (6 bases). Trimming removed 3 bases at V and 7 bases at J, with 19 bases between. CDR3 length: 15 amino acids. Looked up from germline, CDR1 is SEHNR and CDR2 is FQNEAQ (reference sequence). The CDR3 sequence: CASSFGAGPIEEQYF. The CDR3 DNA reads as TGTGCCAGCAGCTTTGGAGCGGGTCCTATAGAAGAGCAGTACTTC.

This clonotype was observed a few times. One end of the junction does not line up with germline, which may come from a read error. The chain is built from TRBV6-5 and TRBJ2-1; maybe TRBD2 (6 bases). CDR1 MNHEY and CDR2 SVGAGI come from the germline V gene. The CDR3 sequence is 13 residues long. The CDR3 region is CANSYSSGAEQFF. The CDR3 DNA is TGTGCCAACAGTTACTCTTCGGGAGCTGAGCAGTTCTTC.

A few counts support this clonotype. CDR3 sequence reads: CASSPLPAGGPTDTQYF. In nucleotides, the CDR3 is TGCGCCAGCAGCCCCCTGCCAGCGGGAGGGCCTACAGATACGCAGTATTTT. This chain connects TRBV5-1 to TRBJ2-3, with TRBD2 matching 10 bases. The CDR3 sequence is 17 residues long. After removal of 4 bases from V and 3 bases from J, the junction contained 11 bases not matched to a gene. Per germline, CDR1 SGHRS and CDR2 YFSETQ. Variable domain in full (rest from reference TRBV5-1 and TRBJ2-3): KAGVTQTPRYLIKTRGQQVTLSCSPISGHRSVSWYQQTPGQGLQFLFEYFSETQRNKGNFPGRFSGRQFSNSRSEMNVSTLELGDSALYLCASSPLPAGGPTDTQYFGPGTRLTVL.

Only a few counts were recorded for this clonotype. This sequence joins TRBV4-1 and TRBJ2-1, with D perhaps assigned TRBD1 or TRBD2 (5 bases each). CDR3 size: 14 residues. V was pared by 1 base and J by 6 bases, with 10 bases between. Germline V gives CDR1 MGHRA, CDR2 YSYEKL. CDR3 sequence reads: CASSQGGAINEQFF. In nucleotides, the CDR3 is TGCGCCAGCAGCCAAGGAGGGGCGATCAATGAGCAGTTCTTC.

With respect to this clonotype: Germline and junction disagree at one end, which may indicate a read error. CDR3 DNA sequence: TGTGCCAGCAGCCTAGATTGGGGGCTAGCGCCGAACACCGGGGAGCTGTTTTTT. It encodes CASSLDWGLAPNTGELFF. The chain joins TRBV11-2 to TRBJ2-2; D tentatively fits TRBD1 or TRBD2 (6 bases each). The CDR3 loop spans 18 amino acids. Germline V gene sequence: CDR1 SGHAT, CDR2 FQNNGV. Together with reference TRBV11-2 and TRBJ2-2, the CDR3 gives the full variable domain: EAGVAQSPRYKIIEKRQSVAFWCNPISGHATLYWYQQILGQGPKLLIQFQNNGVVDDSQLPKDRFSAERLKGVDSTLKIQPAKLEDSAVYLCASSLDWGLAPNTGELFFGEGSRLTVL.

CDR3 DNA sequence: TGTGCCAGCAGTTACGGCAGGGAATTAGATGGAAAACTGTTTTTT. Amino acid sequence: CASSYGRELDGKLFF. The chain uses TRBV6-6 and TRBJ1-4, with D tentatively TRBD1 (5 bases). This CDR3 is built from 15 residues. Germline loops: CDR1 MNHNY, CDR2 SVGAGI (reference sequence). V was trimmed by 2 bases and J by 10 bases, leaving 17 bases between them.